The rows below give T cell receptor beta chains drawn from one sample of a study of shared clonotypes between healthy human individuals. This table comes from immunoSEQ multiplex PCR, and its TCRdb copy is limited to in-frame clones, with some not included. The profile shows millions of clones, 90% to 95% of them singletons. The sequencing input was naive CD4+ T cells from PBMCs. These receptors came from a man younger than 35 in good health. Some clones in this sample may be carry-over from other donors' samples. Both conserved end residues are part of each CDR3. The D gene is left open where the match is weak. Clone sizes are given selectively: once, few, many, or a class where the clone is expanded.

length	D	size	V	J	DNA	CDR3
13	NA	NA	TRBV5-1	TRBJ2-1	TGCGCCAGCAGCTTGAGAACGTACAATGAGCAGTTCTTC	CASSLRTYNEQFF
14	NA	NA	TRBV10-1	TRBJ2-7	TGCGCCAGCAGCGGGGGCCCTGCGAGATTTGAGCAGTACTTC	CASSGGPARFEQYF
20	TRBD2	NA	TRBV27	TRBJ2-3	TGTGCCAGCAGGGCCCCGGGACTAGCGGGAGGGCTCTGGGGCACAGATACGCAGTATTTT	CASRAPGLAGGLWGTDTQYF
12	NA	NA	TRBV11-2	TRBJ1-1	TGTGCCAGCAGCTTAAGCGGTACTGAAGCTTTCTTT	CASSLSGTEAFF
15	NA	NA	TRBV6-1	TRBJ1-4	TGTGCCAGCAGTGGATCCCGGACAGCAGATGAAAAACTGTTTTTT	CASSGSRTADEKLFF
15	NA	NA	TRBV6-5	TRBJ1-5	TGTGCCAGCAGTTCCCAGGCCAGGGGTAGTCAGCCCCAGCATTTT	CASSSQARGSQPQHF
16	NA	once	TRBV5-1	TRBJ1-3	TGCGCCAGCAGCTTGAGTCTTCCCAGGGGAGGAAACACCATATATTTT	CASSLSLPRGGNTIYF
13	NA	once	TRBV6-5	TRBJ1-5	TGTGCCAGCAGTGAAGGAGGGGTTCAGCCCCAGCATTTT	CASSEGGVQPQHF
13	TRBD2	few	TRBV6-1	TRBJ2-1	TGTGCCAGCAGGGCTCGGGGGGGCGATGAGCAGTTCTTC	CASRARGGDEQFF
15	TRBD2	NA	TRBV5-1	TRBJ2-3	TGCGCCAGCAGCTTGGGCGGGAGGGTCTGGGATACGCAGTATTTT	CASSLGGRVWDTQYF
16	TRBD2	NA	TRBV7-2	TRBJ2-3	TGTGCCAGCAGCTTACGGGGACTAGCAATGTCAGAAACGCAGTATTTT	CASSLRGLAMSETQYF